This TCR beta chain was sequenced during a study of long-term antiretroviral therapy in people with HIV. CDR1 and CDR2 (germline): LGHNA, YSLEER. CDR3 size: 16 residues. V lost 2 bases and J lost 6, with 18 bases in between. The libraries were made with immunoSEQ v3.0 at survey level. Assay used: immunoSEQ multiplex PCR; TCRdb lists only in-frame clones, some missing. The data hold roughly 28,000 clones, with less than 85% observed a single time. This TCR was sampled from a middle-aged man with HIV. The chain uses TRBV4-3 and TRBJ2-3, with D possibly being TRBD1 (6 bases). This specimen consisted of unsorted PBMCs, obtained 0.3 years after starting antiretroviral therapy. CDR3 coding DNA: TGCGCCAGCAGCCAAACAGGGTTGGGTTTAGGCGATACGCAGTATTTT. Translation: CASSQTGLGLGDTQYF.